Listed below are T cell receptor beta chains from one sample, sequenced in a study of blood T cell repertoires in COVID-19. TCRdb keeps only in-frame clones here, not all; method: immunoSEQ multiplex PCR. The sample holds approximately 33,000 clones, roughly nine tenths seen once. Sequenced sample: peripheral blood. These TCRs come from a man aged 65-85 years with acute or convalescent COVID-19. Both conserved end residues are part of each CDR3. A D gene is named only where the DNA matches it firmly. A row's size may be missing; if present it is once, few, many or a size class.

j_gene: TRBJ2-5; abundance: .; v_gene: TRBV7-2; d_gene: .; CDR3nt: TGTGCCAGCAGCTTCGGTCCTTACCAAGAGACCCAGTACTTC; CDR3aa: CASSFGPYQETQYF
j_gene: TRBJ2-7; abundance: once; v_gene: TRBV4-1; d_gene: TRBD1; CDR3nt: TGCGCCAGCAGCCAAGGGTGGACAGGGGGAGACGAGCAGTACTTC; CDR3aa: CASSQGWTGGDEQYF
j_gene: TRBJ2-1; abundance: .; v_gene: TRBV7-3; d_gene: .; CDR3nt: TGTGCCAGCAGCTTGAACCTTGGAGTACGACAGTTCTTC; CDR3aa: CASSLNLGVRQFF
j_gene: TRBJ2-2; abundance: .; v_gene: TRBV7-2; d_gene: TRBD2; CDR3nt: TGTGCCAGCAGCTTAGATGGTAGCGGGAGGCCGGACGGGGAGCTGTTTTTT; CDR3aa: CASSLDGSGRPDGELFF
j_gene: TRBJ2-5; abundance: .; v_gene: TRBV9; d_gene: TRBD2; CDR3nt: TGTGCCAGCAGCGTAGGAGCGGGAGGGCCTGGAGAGACCCAGTACTTC; CDR3aa: CASSVGAGGPGETQYF
j_gene: TRBJ2-7; abundance: .; v_gene: TRBV5-6; d_gene: .; CDR3nt: TGTGCCAGCAGCTTGACAGGTAGCTCCTACGAGCAGTACTTC; CDR3aa: CASSLTGSSYEQYF
j_gene: TRBJ1-4; abundance: .; v_gene: TRBV27; d_gene: .; CDR3nt: TGTGCCAGCAGTTTATCACATCCAACTAATGAAAAACTGTTTTTT; CDR3aa: CASSLSHPTNEKLFF
j_gene: TRBJ1-2; abundance: .; v_gene: TRBV29-1; d_gene: .; CDR3nt: TGCAGCGTTGAAGACCAGGGGTCTAACTATGGCTACACCTTC; CDR3aa: CSVEDQGSNYGYTF
j_gene: TRBJ1-6; abundance: .; v_gene: TRBV7-6; d_gene: .; CDR3nt: TGTGCCAGCAGCTTAGGTCAGGGGAATAATTCACCCCTCCACTTT; CDR3aa: CASSLGQGNNSPLHF
j_gene: TRBJ1-3; abundance: .; v_gene: TRBV29-1; d_gene: .; CDR3nt: TGCAGCGTATACCAGGATTCTGGAAACACCATATATTTT; CDR3aa: CSVYQDSGNTIYF
j_gene: TRBJ2-4; abundance: .; v_gene: TRBV4-3; d_gene: .; CDR3nt: TGCGCCAGCAGCCAAGAGCAGGGTACCGAAAACATTCAGTACTTC; CDR3aa: CASSQEQGTENIQYF
j_gene: TRBJ1-6; abundance: .; v_gene: TRBV6-5; d_gene: TRBD1; CDR3nt: TGTGCCAGCAGTTGGGACAGGATTAGGAATTCACCCCTCCACTTT; CDR3aa: CASSWDRIRNSPLHF
j_gene: TRBJ1-1; abundance: .; v_gene: TRBV21-1; d_gene: .; CDR3nt: TGTGCCAGCAGCCTGGGGGCTAAAAAGAACCGAATGAACACTGAAGCTTTCTTT; CDR3aa: CASSLGAKKNRMNTEAFF
j_gene: TRBJ1-1; abundance: few; v_gene: TRBV9; d_gene: TRBD1; CDR3nt: TGTGCCAGCGCGACACAGGGACAGGGGGGGACTGAAGCTTTCTTT; CDR3aa: CASATQGQGGTEAFF
j_gene: TRBJ1-1; abundance: once; v_gene: TRBV5-5; d_gene: .; CDR3nt: TGTGCCAGCAGCTTGGACAGGGTGAGGGAGAACACTGAAGCTTTCTTT; CDR3aa: CASSLDRVRENTEAFF
j_gene: TRBJ1-1; abundance: few; v_gene: TRBV5-1; d_gene: TRBD1; CDR3nt: TGCGCCAGCAGCTTCGACAGGGAGGACACTGAAGCTTTCTTT; CDR3aa: CASSFDREDTEAFF
j_gene: TRBJ1-1; abundance: .; v_gene: TRBV11-2; d_gene: TRBD1; CDR3nt: TGTGCCAGCAGCTCTCCGGGACAGGGGGACACTGAAGCTTTCTTT; CDR3aa: CASSSPGQGDTEAFF
j_gene: TRBJ2-1; abundance: .; v_gene: TRBV14; d_gene: .; CDR3nt: TGTGCCAGCAGCCAAGTAGGGGGCAATGAGCAGTTCTTC; CDR3aa: CASSQVGGNEQFF
j_gene: TRBJ2-2; abundance: .; v_gene: TRBV7-8; d_gene: .; CDR3nt: TGTGCCGGGTCCCAACTAGACACCGGGGAGCTGTTTTTT; CDR3aa: CAGSQLDTGELFF
j_gene: TRBJ2-3; abundance: .; v_gene: TRBV5-4; d_gene: .; CDR3nt: TGTGCCTTCCGAGATGGGGGGGCCAGCACAGATACGCAGTATTTT; CDR3aa: CAFRDGGASTDTQYF
j_gene: TRBJ1-1; abundance: .; v_gene: TRBV18; d_gene: .; CDR3nt: TGTGCCAGCTCACCAGTCAGGGGCTTAGTGGGCACTGAAGCTTTCTTT; CDR3aa: CASSPVRGLVGTEAFF
j_gene: TRBJ1-1; abundance: .; v_gene: TRBV6-6; d_gene: TRBD1; CDR3nt: TGTGCCAGCAGTTCCCAGGGGGCGGGAGCTTTCTTT; CDR3aa: CASSSQGAGAFF
j_gene: TRBJ2-5; abundance: few; v_gene: TRBV19; d_gene: .; CDR3nt: TGTGCCAGCGGGCAAGAGACCCAGTACTTC; CDR3aa: CASGQETQYF
j_gene: TRBJ2-2; abundance: .; v_gene: TRBV4-3; d_gene: .; CDR3nt: TGCGCCTCCTGCGGGACAGTCGATACCGGGGAGCTGTTTTTT; CDR3aa: CASCGTVDTGELFF
j_gene: TRBJ2-5; abundance: .; v_gene: TRBV12-3/TRBV12-4; d_gene: .; CDR3nt: TGTGCCAGCAGCTCAGGGGCGGAGACCCAGTACTTC; CDR3aa: CASSSGAETQYF
j_gene: TRBJ2-5; abundance: .; v_gene: TRBV4-2; d_gene: TRBD2; CDR3nt: TGTGCCAGCAGCCAAGGACCCCCAGCTAGCGGGAACCCACAAGAGACCCAGTACTTC; CDR3aa: CASSQGPPASGNPQETQYF
j_gene: TRBJ1-1; abundance: .; v_gene: TRBV13; d_gene: TRBD1; CDR3nt: TGTGCCAGCAAGGTCAGGGGGCATACTGAAGCTTTCTTT; CDR3aa: CASKVRGHTEAFF
j_gene: TRBJ2-3; abundance: .; v_gene: TRBV7-2; d_gene: TRBD2; CDR3nt: TGTGCCAGCAGCCCATGGGGCGGGAGGGCATCAGATACGCAGTATTTT; CDR3aa: CASSPWGGRASDTQYF
j_gene: TRBJ1-1; abundance: .; v_gene: TRBV27; d_gene: .; CDR3nt: TGTGCCAGCAGCCCTGACAGGATGAACACTGAAGCTTTCTTT; CDR3aa: CASSPDRMNTEAFF
j_gene: TRBJ2-7; abundance: .; v_gene: TRBV19; d_gene: TRBD2; CDR3nt: TGTGCCAGTAGTTTTGGACTAGCGAGCTACGAGCAGTACTTC; CDR3aa: CASSFGLASYEQYF
j_gene: TRBJ2-7; abundance: .; v_gene: TRBV7-8; d_gene: TRBD2; CDR3nt: TGTGCCAGCAGCTTGACTAGCGTGAACTACGAGCAGTACTTC; CDR3aa: CASSLTSVNYEQYF
j_gene: TRBJ2-7; abundance: .; v_gene: TRBV10-3; d_gene: .; CDR3nt: TGTGCCATCAGTGAATGGGCGGGAACAAGCTCCTACGAGCAGTACTTC; CDR3aa: CAISEWAGTSSYEQYF
j_gene: TRBJ1-2; abundance: .; v_gene: TRBV5-5; d_gene: TRBD1; CDR3nt: TGTGCCAGCAGCTTAGGGATCGGACAGGGGGCTACTTATGGCTACACCTTC; CDR3aa: CASSLGIGQGATYGYTF
j_gene: TRBJ2-3; abundance: .; v_gene: TRBV18; d_gene: TRBD2; CDR3nt: TGTGCCAGCTCACCCGAGCGGGAGTCGGCAGATACGCAGTATTTT; CDR3aa: CASSPERESADTQYF
j_gene: TRBJ2-1; abundance: .; v_gene: TRBV19; d_gene: .; CDR3nt: TGTGCCAGTACCGCTGGGAGGGGGGGCTCCTACAATGAGCAGTTCTTC; CDR3aa: CASTAGRGGSYNEQFF
j_gene: TRBJ2-7; abundance: once; v_gene: TRBV5-8; d_gene: .; CDR3nt: TGTGCCAGCAGCTTGACGGGTTCAGGGGAGCAGTACTTC; CDR3aa: CASSLTGSGEQYF
j_gene: TRBJ2-5; abundance: .; v_gene: TRBV5-8; d_gene: TRBD1; CDR3nt: TGTGCCAGCAGTTCCGGGACAGTTCAAGAGACCCAGTACTTC; CDR3aa: CASSSGTVQETQYF
j_gene: TRBJ1-6; abundance: .; v_gene: TRBV6-5; d_gene: .; CDR3nt: TGTGCCAGCAGTCCGGGGACCTATAATTCACCCCTCCACTTT; CDR3aa: CASSPGTYNSPLHF
j_gene: TRBJ2-1; abundance: .; v_gene: TRBV7-3; d_gene: TRBD2; CDR3nt: TGTGCCAGCAGCTTAACCAGCGGGAGGGCCTACAATGAGCAGTTCTTC; CDR3aa: CASSLTSGRAYNEQFF
j_gene: TRBJ1-5; abundance: .; v_gene: TRBV19; d_gene: .; CDR3nt: TGTGCCAGTCGCCCCGTGGGGGCTGATCAGCCCCAGCATTTT; CDR3aa: CASRPVGADQPQHF